Below are 22 T cell receptor beta chains sequenced from a single sample in a study of shared clonotypes between healthy human individuals. Libraries were prepared by immunoSEQ multiplex PCR; TCRdb keeps only in-frame clonotypes and omits some of them. The data hold about 380,000 clones, with approximately 97% observed a single time. The sequenced sample consisted of memory CD8+ T cells sorted from blood. Stated subset: CD45RO+ cells pooled with CCR7-negative TemRA cells. Every receptor here comes from a man aged 30 to 45 in good health.

The sample holds one count of this clone. The V call is TRBV13, the J call TRBJ1-1, with TRBD1 matching 7 bases. J gave up 6 bases and V 1 base, and 11 bases lay outside the gene matches. This CDR3 is 16 amino acids long. Germline V gives CDR1 PRHDT, CDR2 FYEKMQ (reference sequence). The CDR3 coding sequence is TGTGCCAGCAGCTTAGCCCTTCACAGGGGTGTCTCTGAAGCTTTCTTT. Its translation is CASSLALHRGVSEAFF.

The rearrangement links TRBV19 to TRBJ1-1; a weak D match, TRBD1 (6 bases). V dropped 6 bases and J dropped 3 bases, with 14 bases sitting between them. The CDR3 has 14 residues. Germline lookup yields CDR1 LNHDA and CDR2 SQIVND (reference sequence). The CDR3 region is CASRLQGLDTEAFF. The CDR3 bases are TGTGCCAGTAGGCTCCAGGGGCTGGACACTGAAGCTTTCTTT.

V usage is TRBV10-3 and J usage is TRBJ2-7; 7 bases are a match to TRBD1. There are 14 residues in the CDR3. V was pared by 2 bases and J by 5 bases, with 6 bases of the junction left unmatched. Germline V gene sequence: CDR1 ENHRY, CDR2 SYGVKD. CDR3 DNA: TGTGCCATCAGTGAGCACGGACAGGCCGACGAGCAGTACTTC. Amino acids: CAISEHGQADEQYF.

The gene calls are TRBV6-5 and TRBJ2-3, with TRBD2 matching 10 bases. This CDR3 comprises 14 residues. Trimming removed 5 bases from V and 6 bases from J; junction bases left unmatched: 5. Looked up from germline, CDR1 is MNHEY and CDR2 is SVGAGI. The CDR3 region has the DNA TGTGCCAGCAGTCCTAGCGGGAGTATGGATACGCAGTATTTT. Translated, it gives CASSPSGSMDTQYF.

This clone was recorded once. V is TRBV7-9 and J is TRBJ2-2; D call uncertain. CDR3 length: 12 residues. V was shortened by 5 bases and J by 7 bases, with 8 bases between the two germline ends. The germline V gene has CDR1 SEHNR and CDR2 FQNEAQ (reference sequence). The DNA of the CDR3 is TGTGCCAGCAGCCAGGACCGCGGGGAGCTGTTTTTT. Translated: CASSQDRGELFF.

The V and J genes are TRBV30 and TRBJ2-4, with D possibly matching TRBD1 (6 bases). Trimming left V 0 bases short and J 1 base short, with 13 bases between. Germline V gene sequence: CDR1 GTSNPN, CDR2 SVGIG (reference sequence). The CDR3 runs 16 residues. The CDR3 protein is CAWSVNSRGAKNIQYF. CDR3 coding DNA: TGTGCCTGGAGTGTAAATTCTAGGGGGGCCAAAAACATTCAGTACTTC. The full variable domain, with the rest looked up from reference TRBV30 and TRBJ2-4, is SQTIHQWPATLVQPVGSPLSLECTVEGTSNPNLYWYRQAAGRGLQLLFYSVGIGQISSEVPQNLSASRPQDRQFILSSKKLLLSDSGFYLCAWSVNSRGAKNIQYFGAGTRLSVL.

This chain joins TRBV7-8 and TRBJ2-1; 9 bases align to TRBD2. The J segment lost 4 bases and the V segment lost 1 base, leaving 2 bases of the junction unmatched. CDR3 length: 15 residues. The germline V gene has CDR1 SGHVS and CDR2 FQNEAQ. CDR3 sequence (DNA): TGTGCCAGCAGCTTAGGCGGGAGGGGTTACAATGAGCAGTTCTTC. It is translated as CASSLGGRGYNEQFF.

The chain is built from TRBV7-2 and TRBJ2-7; 9 bases align to TRBD2. The germline V gene has CDR1 SGHTA and CDR2 FQGNSA. The CDR3 loop spans 18 amino acids. V was pared by 6 bases and J by 7 bases, with 22 bases of the junction left unmatched. The CDR3 nucleotides read TGTGCCAGCAGTCGAATAGGGGGGAGCGGGAGGTCCCCCGGTGAGCAGTACTTC. Its protein product is CASSRIGGSGRSPGEQYF.

The CDR3 spells CASSLAVRTSRSTDTQYF. The CDR3 DNA reads TGCGCCAGCAGCTTGGCTGTACGGACTAGTAGGAGCACAGATACGCAGTATTTT. The genes are TRBV5-1 and TRBJ2-3, with 7 bases fitting TRBD2. This CDR3 has 18 residues. Unmatched junction bases numbered 10, after V lost 0 bases and J lost 0 bases. The germline CDR1 and CDR2 sequences are SGHRS and YFSETQ.

The V and J genes are TRBV5-1 and TRBJ2-1; D is ambiguous. This CDR3 is built from 15 residues. Germline V gene sequence: CDR1 SGHRS, CDR2 YFSETQ. Trimming removed 3 bases at V and 1 base at J, with 11 bases between. The CDR3 reads CASSWGFESYNEQFF. The CDR3 nucleotides read TGCGCCAGCAGCTGGGGATTTGAGTCCTACAATGAGCAGTTCTTC.

For this clone: Other DNA sequences in this sample translate to the same CDR3. The V and J genes are TRBV10-3 and TRBJ1-1; D uncertain. The CDR3 runs to 13 residues. Trimming cost V 3 bases and J 1 base, with 6 bases left between them. Germline V lookup: CDR1 ENHRY, CDR2 SYGVKD. The CDR3 loop reads CAISDRGNTEAFF. For the CDR3, the DNA is TGTGCCATCAGTGATCGAGGGAACACTGAAGCTTTCTTT.

The gene calls are TRBV5-1 and TRBJ2-4; 8 bases are a match to TRBD1. V was pared by 0 bases and J by 7 bases, with 3 bases of the junction left unmatched. Per the germline V gene, CDR1 is SGHRS and CDR2 is YFSETQ. The CDR3 sequence is 14 residues long. CDR3 nucleotide sequence: TGCGCCAGCAGCTTGGACGGACAGGGCAACATTCAGTACTTC. Amino acid sequence: CASSLDGQGNIQYF.

This chain links TRBV27 with TRBJ1-1; 10 bases align to TRBD1. The CDR3 covers 16 residues. Germline loops: CDR1 MNHEY, CDR2 SMNVEV (reference sequence). V dropped 6 bases and J dropped 9; count of bases not matched to a gene: 16. CDR3 bases: TGTGCCAGCAGGATCGGGACAGGGGTTCCCTCGCCCAAAGCTTTCTTT. Translation: CASRIGTGVPSPKAFF.

The CDR3 DNA reads TGTGCCAGTAGTATAGTCGGGCGGGACAACAATGAGCAGTTCTTC. The encoded protein is CASSIVGRDNNEQFF. V and J are TRBV19 and TRBJ2-1; the D gene could be TRBD1 or TRBD2 (6 bases each). The CDR3 totals 15 residues. V was shortened by 1 base and J by 5 bases, with 12 bases between the two germline ends. Germline CDR1 is LNHDA and CDR2 is SQIVND (reference sequence).

The CDR3 region is CASRNRGNEQFF. The CDR3, as DNA: TGTGCCAGCAGAAACAGGGGCAATGAGCAGTTCTTC. J is TRBJ2-1 and V is TRBV25-1; 7 nucleotides align to TRBD1. V lost 6 bases and J lost 6; bases outside the gene matches: 2. The CDR3 totals 12 residues. Germline CDR1 is MGHDK and CDR2 is SYGVNS.

The rearrangement uses TRBV27 and TRBJ2-2; D ambiguous. The CDR3 loop spans 13 amino acids. CDR1 MNHEY and CDR2 SMNVEV come from the germline V gene (reference sequence). V lost 11 bases, J lost 1 base, and 11 bases lay in between. CDR3 bases: TGTGCCGGTCCTGCGGAGAACACCGGGGAGCTGTTTTTT. It translates to CAGPAENTGELFF.

The chain employs TRBV2 and TRBJ2-1; possible D gene TRBD1, 8 bases. Germline V gives CDR1 SNHLY, CDR2 FYNNEI. V lost 5 bases, J lost 4 bases, and 15 bases lay in between. The CDR3 has 15 residues. The CDR3 DNA follows: TGTGCCAGCAGTCTCTTACAGGGGGGGTACAATGAGCAGTTCTTC. It codes for CASSLLQGGYNEQFF. The complete variable domain, with remaining parts taken from reference TRBV2 and TRBJ2-1, reads EPEVTQTPSHQVTQMGQEVILRCVPISNHLYFYWYRQILGQKVEFLVSFYNNEISEKSEIFDDQFSVERPDGSNFTLKIRSTKLEDSAMYFCASSLLQGGYNEQFFGPGTRLTVL.

Concerning this clone: This sample also contains other DNA sequences that code for the same CDR3. The rearrangement uses TRBV28 and TRBJ2-7; a weak D match, TRBD1 (8 bases). This CDR3 is 16 amino acids long. Germline lookup yields CDR1 MDHEN and CDR2 SYDVKM. V lost 2 bases and J 0 bases, leaving 14 bases between the germline ends. Here the CDR3 DNA reads TGTGCCAGCAGTTTAAGCGGGACAGGTTCCTCCTACGAGCAGTACTTC. Residues: CASSLSGTGSSYEQYF.

This chain joins TRBV5-1 and TRBJ2-1; 11 nucleotides align to TRBD1. CDR1 SGHRS and CDR2 YFSETQ come from the germline V gene. This CDR3 region has 17 residues. V lost 2 bases and J lost 8; bases outside the gene matches: 12. CDR3 loop: CASSLIPPRTGGDEQFF. The CDR3 nucleotides read TGCGCCAGCAGCTTAATACCCCCCCGGACAGGGGGCGATGAGCAGTTCTTC.

The chain joins TRBV5-1 to TRBJ1-4; the D gene is possibly TRBD1 (6 bases). Germline V CDR1 and CDR2: SGHRS, YFSETQ. The CDR3 covers 15 residues. The V end lost 0 bases, the J end lost 10 bases, and 16 bases lay between the germline ends. The DNA of the CDR3 is TGCGCCAGCAGCTTGGGTAGGGACATTATCGGAAAACTGTTTTTT. Encoded protein: CASSLGRDIIGKLFF.

The sample holds one count of this clone. The CDR3 bases are TGTGCCAGCAGTTACGCAAGGGGGCGAAAACTGTTTTTT. Translation gives CASSYARGRKLFF. The chain recombines TRBV6-5 with TRBJ1-4, with TRBD1 identical over 7 bases. The CDR3 sequence is 13 residues long. V gave up 2 bases and J gave up 10 bases; unmatched junction bases: 4. Germline V CDR1 and CDR2: MNHEY, SVGAGI.

The V gene is TRBV30, the J gene TRBJ2-7; 10 bases map to TRBD2. The V segment lost 2 bases and the J segment 4 bases; nucleotides outside the gene matches: 8. CDR3 size: 15 residues. Germline-derived CDR1 and CDR2 are GTSNPN and SVGIG (reference sequence). The CDR3 is CAWSISSGRVYEQYF. The CDR3 DNA reads TGTGCCTGGAGTATTTCTAGCGGGAGAGTATACGAGCAGTACTTC. Filled out from reference TRBV30 and TRBJ2-7, the complete variable domain reads SQTIHQWPATLVQPVGSPLSLECTVEGTSNPNLYWYRQAAGRGLQLLFYSVGIGQISSEVPQNLSASRPQDRQFILSSKKLLLSDSGFYLCAWSISSGRVYEQYFGPGTRLTVT.